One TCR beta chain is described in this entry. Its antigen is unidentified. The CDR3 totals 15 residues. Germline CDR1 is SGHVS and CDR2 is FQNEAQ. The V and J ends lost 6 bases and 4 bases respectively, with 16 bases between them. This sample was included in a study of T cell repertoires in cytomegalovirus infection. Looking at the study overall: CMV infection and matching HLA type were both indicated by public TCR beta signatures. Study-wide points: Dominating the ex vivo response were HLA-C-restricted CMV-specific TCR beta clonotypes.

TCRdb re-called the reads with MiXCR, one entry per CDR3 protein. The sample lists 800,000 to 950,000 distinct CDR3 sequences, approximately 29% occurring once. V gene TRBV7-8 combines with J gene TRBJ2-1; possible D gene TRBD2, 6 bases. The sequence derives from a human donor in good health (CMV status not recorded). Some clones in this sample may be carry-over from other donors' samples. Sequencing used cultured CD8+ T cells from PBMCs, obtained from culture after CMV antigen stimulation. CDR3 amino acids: CASRPPSASYNEQFF. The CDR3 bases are TGTGCCAGCAGGCCCCCTAGCGCGTCTTACAATGAGCAGTTCTTC.